Sequencing of this T cell receptor beta chain was carried out in a study of blood T cell repertoires in COVID-19. Across the study: Material from acute and convalescent COVID-19 was sourced from the United States, Italy and Spain.

Regarding this clone: Other nucleotide sequences in the sample specify the same CDR3.

Original methodology: Amplification from reference gene primers served as the basis for estimated nucleated cell counts. Produced via immunoSEQ multiplex PCR; TCRdb's table is partial and in-frame only. D and trimming were read from the DNA, whereas the V and J calls and clone size are those reported in that table. This sample carries 220,000 or so clones, roughly nine tenths of them seen once, and the ten largest clones take approximately 3.5%. All enrollees were about 18 to 90 years old and from 20 to 30 US areas. The receptor was derived from a woman aged 18-35 years in a cohort exposed to, infected with or recovered from COVID-19 (not recorded which). What was sequenced was PBMCs or T cells enriched from blood (not recorded which).

CDR3: CASSPTGSNQPQHF. The DNA for the CDR3 is TGTGCCAGCAGTCCGACAGGGAGCAATCAGCCCCAGCATTTT. The genes are TRBV3-1 (or the pseudogene TRBV3-2) and TRBJ1-5; 7 bases align to TRBD1. J gave up 1 base and V 6 bases, and 3 bases lay outside the gene matches. The CDR3 is 14 amino acids. The germline gives CDR1 LGHDT, CDR2 YNNKEL (reference sequence).